This entry features one TCR beta chain sequence. The antigen remains unidentified. The source of the sample is a study of vaccination and CD4 T cells after COVID-19. At the level of the study: As their vaccination, participants received two doses of either BNT162b2 or mRNA-1273 vaccine.

This sample's treatment: approximately 11-day PBMC culture with coronavirus spike peptide pools or control peptides (ViraFEST assay). Oncomine TCR Beta short-read sequencing was applied to DNA from cultured CD4+ T cells. Extraction of genomic DNA was performed on cultured CD4+ T cells. One entry per CDR3 protein, called by TCRdb with MiXCR from the PCR reads. The sample holds 7,500 or so distinct CDR3 sequences, approximately 70% seen once. This CDR3 contains 12 residues. Deletions cut 5 bases from V and 1 base from J, with 5 bases between. From germline, CDR1 is MNHEY and CDR2 SVGEGT. The receptor's source is a human donor with COVID-19. The V gene is TRBV6-2 or TRBV6-3, the J gene TRBJ1-2, with D unresolved. The sample here was cultured CD4+ T cells from blood, taken after SARS-CoV-2 vaccination. The CDR3 spells CASSTVNYGYTF. Here the CDR3 DNA reads TGTGCCAGCAGTACAGTTAACTATGGCTACACCTTC.